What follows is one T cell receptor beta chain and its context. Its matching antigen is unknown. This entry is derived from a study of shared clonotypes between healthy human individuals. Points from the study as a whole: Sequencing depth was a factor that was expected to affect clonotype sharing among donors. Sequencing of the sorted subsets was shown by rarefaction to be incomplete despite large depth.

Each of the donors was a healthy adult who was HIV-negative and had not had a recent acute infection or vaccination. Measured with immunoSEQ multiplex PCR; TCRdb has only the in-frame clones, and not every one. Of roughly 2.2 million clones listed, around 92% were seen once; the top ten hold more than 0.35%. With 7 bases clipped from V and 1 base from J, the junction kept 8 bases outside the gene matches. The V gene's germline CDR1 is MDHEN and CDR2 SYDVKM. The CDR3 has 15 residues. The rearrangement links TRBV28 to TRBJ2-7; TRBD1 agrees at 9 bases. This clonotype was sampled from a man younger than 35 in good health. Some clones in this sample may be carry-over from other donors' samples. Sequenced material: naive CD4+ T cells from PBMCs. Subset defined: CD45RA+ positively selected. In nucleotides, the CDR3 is TGTGCCAGCATCGATGGGGGGACAGGGTCCTACGAGCAGTACTTC. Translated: CASIDGGTGSYEQYF.